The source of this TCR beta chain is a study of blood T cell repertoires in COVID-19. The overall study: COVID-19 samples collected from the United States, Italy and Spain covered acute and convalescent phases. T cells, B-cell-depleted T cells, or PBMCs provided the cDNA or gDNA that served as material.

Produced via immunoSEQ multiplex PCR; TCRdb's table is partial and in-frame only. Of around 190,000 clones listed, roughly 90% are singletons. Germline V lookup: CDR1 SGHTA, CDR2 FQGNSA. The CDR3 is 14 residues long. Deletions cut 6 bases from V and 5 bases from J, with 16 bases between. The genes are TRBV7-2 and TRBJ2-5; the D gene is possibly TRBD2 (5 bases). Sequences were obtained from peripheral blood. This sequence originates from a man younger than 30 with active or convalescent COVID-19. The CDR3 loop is CASRPGRGFETQYF. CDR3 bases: TGTGCCAGCAGGCCTGGGAGAGGGTTCGAGACCCAGTACTTC.